Below are 10 T cell receptor beta chains sequenced from a single sample in a study of response to subunit inactivated influenza vaccine. One entry per CDR3 protein results from TCRdb running MiXCR on the RT-PCR reads. The table includes about 580,000 distinct CDR3 sequences, approximately 14% detected once. The sequencing here drew on PBMCs from blood, taken roughly 12 days after vaccination. The receptors come from a man over 45 who received an inactivated influenza vaccine.

The chain joins TRBV14 to TRBJ2-1; D ambiguous. Trimming pared 5 bases from V and 8 bases from J, leaving 10 bases between. The CDR3 is 12 residues long. From germline, CDR1 is SGHDN and CDR2 FVKESK. The CDR3 reads CASSGMRHEQFF. The CDR3 DNA sequence: TGTGCCAGCAGCGGAATGCGTCATGAGCAGTTCTTC.

Ten or more counts support this clonotype. The V gene is TRBV15, the J gene TRBJ2-3; the match to TRBD2 covers 10 bases. The V segment lost 0 bases and the J segment 7 bases; nucleotides outside the gene matches: 4. The CDR3 is 15 residues long. Germline V gene data show CDR1 as LNHNV and CDR2 as YYDKDF (reference sequence). DNA for the CDR3: TGTGCCACCAGCAGAGATCAGCGGGAGGGATATACGCAGTATTTT. This translates into CATSRDQREGYTQYF.

This clonotype was detected many times. The chain couples TRBV20-1 to TRBJ2-1, with 14 bases fitting TRBD2. Germline V lookup: CDR1 DFQATT, CDR2 SNEGSKA (reference sequence). Trimming took 5 bases from V and 0 from J; bases not matched to a gene: 3. This CDR3 is built from 16 residues. The CDR3 sequence is CSAEGTSGSSYNEQFF. The CDR3 bases are TGCAGTGCTGAGGGGACTAGCGGGAGCTCCTACAATGAGCAGTTCTTC.

This clonotype came up a few times. The chain recombines TRBV7-8 with TRBJ2-5; D might be TRBD1 or TRBD2, each matching 5 bases. V lost 8 bases to trimming and J lost 2 bases, with 15 bases between them. The length of the CDR3 is 14 residues. Per the germline V gene, CDR1 is SGHVS and CDR2 is FQNEAQ. The DNA for the CDR3 is TGTGCCAGCGACAAGGGGAGCGTACAAGAGACCCAGTACTTC. Translated, it gives CASDKGSVQETQYF.

Only a few counts were recorded for this clonotype. The rearrangement links TRBV12-3 or TRBV12-4 to TRBJ2-1; D tentatively fits TRBD1 or TRBD2 (5 bases each). The CDR3 spans 13 residues. V lost 3 bases and J lost 8, with 11 bases in between. This CDR3 is CASSFGTHDEQFF. CDR3 sequence (DNA): TGTGCCAGCAGTTTTGGGACCCACGATGAGCAGTTCTTC.

This chain's CDR3 is CASSLSSGLAYEQYF. The CDR3 bases are TGTGCCAGCAGTTTATCCTCAGGGCTTGCCTACGAGCAGTACTTC. The J gene is TRBJ2-7, the V gene TRBV12-3 or TRBV12-4; a possible D gene is TRBD1 (5 bases). Deletions cut 2 bases from V and 2 bases from J, with 13 bases between. The CDR3 extends over 15 amino acids.

This clonotype has a handful of counts. The chain joins TRBV6-4 to TRBJ2-2; 9 nucleotides align to TRBD1. With 5 bases clipped from V and 7 bases from J, the junction kept 8 bases outside the gene matches. This CDR3 is 15 amino acids long. Per the germline V gene, CDR1 is MRHNA and CDR2 is SNTAGT. The CDR3 loop reads CASSIGQGPVGELFF. In nucleotides, the CDR3 is TGTGCCAGCAGTATTGGACAGGGGCCCGTCGGGGAGCTGTTTTTT.

V gene TRBV11-2 combines with J gene TRBJ2-1; 9 bases line up with TRBD1. The CDR3 has 16 amino acids. V lost 2 bases, J lost 6 bases, and 8 bases stayed unmatched. Germline CDR1 SGHAT, CDR2 FQNNGV. The CDR3: CASSLLSGQGGNEQFF. DNA of the CDR3: TGTGCCAGCAGCTTACTTTCGGGACAGGGTGGCAATGAGCAGTTCTTC.

The chain uses TRBV3-1 and TRBJ2-1; no firm D call. The CDR3 runs 12 residues. V dropped 1 base and J dropped 10 bases, with 8 bases sitting between them. Looked up from germline, CDR1 is LGHDT and CDR2 is YNNKEL (reference sequence). The CDR3 nucleotides are TGTGCCAGCAGCCAAGTGGCGAACGAGCAGTTCTTC. It specifies CASSQVANEQFF.

The V gene is TRBV2, the J gene TRBJ1-1; D uncertain. Trimming left V 7 bases short and J 6 bases short, with 12 bases between. The V gene's germline CDR1 is SNHLY and CDR2 FYNNEI. The CDR3 loop spans 12 amino acids. The CDR3 here is CASNYGPAEAFF. The CDR3 DNA follows: TGTGCCAGCAACTATGGGCCGGCTGAAGCTTTCTTT. The whole variable domain, remainder taken from reference TRBV2 and TRBJ1-1, is EPEVTQTPSHQVTQMGQEVILRCVPISNHLYFYWYRQILGQKVEFLVSFYNNEISEKSEIFDDQFSVERPDGSNFTLKIRSTKLEDSAMYFCASNYGPAEAFFGQGTRLTVV.